The 31 T cell receptor beta chains below were found in one sample sequenced in a study of liver allograft versus peripheral blood T cells. Across the study: Hepatic allograft T cell receptor repertoires were evaluated relative to those present in recipients' peripheral blood.

TCRdb reanalysed the reads using MiXCR and keeps one entry per CDR3 protein. The repertoire has about 13,000 distinct CDR3 sequences, 15% to 20% of them found once; the top ten carry 1.5% to 2%. Receptors originate from a human patient who had a liver transplant. Some T cells may be supplied by the graft donor.

This clonotype has a count of ten or more. The chain is built from TRBV10-3 and TRBJ1-5, with a tentative D call TRBD1 (5 bases). Germline CDR1 ENHRY, CDR2 SYGVKD. The CDR3 extends over 14 amino acids. V lost 3 bases and J 7 bases, leaving 13 bases between the germline ends. In DNA form, the CDR3 reads TGTGCCATCAGTGATGACAGCCCGGAACAGCCCCAGCATTTT. This gives the protein CAISDDSPEQPQHF.

This clonotype is medium-sized. The chain recombines TRBV18 with TRBJ1-5, with 11 bases lining up with TRBD1. This CDR3 has 15 amino acids. The germline V gene encodes CDR1 KGHSH and CDR2 LQKENI. The trim removed 5 bases at V and 7 bases at J, leaving 7 bases unmatched. CDR3 nucleotides: TGTGCCAGCTCAGCGGGGACAGGGGGTAGGCAGCCCCAGCATTTT. Its protein product is CASSAGTGGRQPQHF. Looking up the rest from reference TRBV18 and TRBJ1-5 gives the full variable domain: NAGVMQNPRHLVRRRGQEARLRCSPMKGHSHVYWYRQLPEEGLKFMVYLQKENIIDESGMPKERFSAEFPKEGPSILRIQQVVRGDSAAYFCASSAGTGGRQPQHFGDGTRLSIL.

This clonotype was counted only a few times. V gene TRBV28 combines with J gene TRBJ2-3; TRBD2 is a possible D gene (5 bases). Trimming took off 4 bases at V and 5 bases at J, with 19 bases between the two ends. The V gene's germline CDR1 is MDHEN and CDR2 SYDVKM. The CDR3 contains 16 residues. CDR3 sequence reads: CASSSYTSHLQDTQYF. CDR3 DNA sequence: TGTGCCAGCAGTTCATACACTAGTCATTTACAAGATACGCAGTATTTT. Full variable domain (remainder filled in from reference TRBV28 and TRBJ2-3): DVKVTQSSRYLVKRTGEKVFLECVQDMDHENMFWYRQDPGLGLRLIYFSYDVKMKEKGDIPEGYSVSREKKERFSLILESASTNQTSMYLCASSSYTSHLQDTQYFGPGTRLTVL.

This clonotype was seen many times. The chain recombines TRBV9 with TRBJ1-2; D call uncertain. Germline V gene data show CDR1 as SGDLS and CDR2 as YYNGEE. CDR3 length: 15 residues. V gave up 0 bases and J gave up 5 bases, with 14 bases separating them. In DNA, the CDR3 is TGTGCCAGCAGCGTAGACGTGGGTGAAGGGTATGGCTACACCTTC. Translated, it gives CASSVDVGEGYGYTF. Combining the CDR3 with reference TRBV9 and TRBJ1-2 gives the whole variable domain DSGVTQTPKHLITATGQRVTLRCSPRSGDLSVYWYQQSLDQGLQFLIQYYNGEERAKGNILERFSAQQFPDLHSELNLSSLELGDSALYFCASSVDVGEGYGYTFGSGTRLTVV.

In its sample, this clonotype is medium-sized. The chain joins TRBV5-4 to TRBJ1-2; D unresolved. This CDR3 has 15 amino acids. The germline V gene has CDR1 SGHNT and CDR2 YYREEE (reference sequence). The V end was cut by 6 bases, the J end by 6 bases, with 21 bases between. The chain's CDR3 is CASTQMFKIENGYTF. The CDR3 coding sequence is TGTGCCAGCACACAGATGTTTAAGATAGAGAATGGCTACACCTTC.

V is TRBV20-1 and J is TRBJ2-3; 8 bases are shared with TRBD2. The ends lost 5 bases at V and 5 bases at J; junction bases unmatched: 6. In germline, CDR1 is DFQATT, CDR2 SNEGSKA (reference sequence). The CDR3 sequence is 13 residues long. CDR3 in DNA: TGCAGTGCTGGGCGGCTAGCGGGAGATACGCAGTATTTT. Translating it yields CSAGRLAGDTQYF.

This clonotype is medium-sized (0.01 to 0.1%). The CDR3 loop is CASSPVRVANSPLHF. DNA for the CDR3: TGTGCCAGCTCACCAGTCAGGGTGGCTAATTCACCCCTCCACTTT. V is TRBV18 and J is TRBJ1-6, with D perhaps TRBD1 (5 bases). Germline CDR1 is KGHSH and CDR2 is LQKENI. The CDR3 totals 15 residues. The V gene lost 2 bases and the J gene lost 6 bases, with 11 bases spanning the gap.

By share, this clonotype counts as medium-sized (0.01 to 0.1%). The rearrangement joins TRBV28 to TRBJ2-7, with D tentatively TRBD1 or TRBD2 (5 bases each). Germline CDR1 MDHEN, CDR2 SYDVKM. The CDR3 is 15 residues long. With 10 bases removed from V and 3 bases from J, the gap between germline ends came to 22 bases. DNA for the CDR3: TGTGCCACCTCAATGGGGCTAGCAAGCATCTACGAGCAGTACTTC. This codes for CATSMGLASIYEQYF. Full variable domain (rest looked up from reference TRBV28 and TRBJ2-7): DVKVTQSSRYLVKRTGEKVFLECVQDMDHENMFWYRQDPGLGLRLIYFSYDVKMKEKGDIPEGYSVSREKKERFSLILESASTNQTSMYLCATSMGLASIYEQYFGPGTRLTVT.

This clonotype occurred a few times. J is TRBJ2-7 and V is TRBV20-1, with 8 positions matching TRBD2. Germline lookup yields CDR1 DFQATT and CDR2 SNEGSKA (reference sequence). J lost 0 bases, V lost 6 bases, and 13 bases had no gene match. The CDR3 covers 16 residues. The CDR3 loop is CSASSSGSSFSYEQYF. The CDR3 DNA reads TGCAGTGCCTCTTCCAGCGGGAGCTCCTTCTCCTACGAGCAGTACTTC.

The sample holds many counts of this clonotype. The gene calls are TRBV27 and TRBJ2-2; D gene unclear. Germline V gives CDR1 MNHEY, CDR2 SMNVEV (reference sequence). The CDR3 runs to 12 residues. V shed 5 bases and J shed 2 bases, with 3 bases lying between them. The CDR3 bases are TGTGCCAGCAGTCTAAACACCGGGGAGCTGTTTTTT. Amino acid sequence: CASSLNTGELFF.

By frequency in the sample, this clonotype is medium-sized. The CDR3 sequence is CSVVPAGPSTDTQYF. The CDR3, as DNA: TGCAGCGTTGTCCCAGCGGGGCCTAGCACAGATACGCAGTATTTT. V is TRBV29-1 and J is TRBJ2-3; TRBD2 aligns across 7 bases. The V and J ends lost 4 bases and 0 bases, in that order; junction bases with no gene match: 7. This CDR3 is 15 amino acids long. Germline V gene sequence: CDR1 SQVTM, CDR2 ANQGSEA.

This clonotype appeared many times. The V gene is TRBV11-2, the J gene TRBJ1-5, with 8 nucleotides matching TRBD1. The V and J ends lost 9 bases and 3 bases, in that order; junction bases with no gene match: 7. CDR1 is SGHAT, CDR2 FQNNGV, per germline. The CDR3 has 14 amino acids. CDR3 coding DNA: TGTGCCAGTACACTGGACAGGGACAATCAGCCCCAGCATTTT. Protein: CASTLDRDNQPQHF.

This clonotype is deemed medium-sized. The CDR3 loop reads CASKNIGGADEQFF. In nucleotides, the CDR3 is TGTGCCAGCAAAAATATAGGGGGCGCGGATGAGCAGTTCTTC. The rearrangement joins TRBV6-6 to TRBJ2-1; 7 bases agree with TRBD1. Trimming at V came to 7 bases and at J to 8 bases, leaving 11 bases not matched to a gene. Per the germline V gene, CDR1 is MNHNY and CDR2 is SVGAGI (reference sequence). CDR3 size: 14 residues.

This chain connects TRBV7-9 to TRBJ1-1; a possible D gene is TRBD1 (6 bases). Germline V gene lookup returns CDR1 SEHNR and CDR2 FQNEAQ (reference sequence). V lost 4 bases and J 1 base, leaving 13 bases between the germline ends. The CDR3 loop spans 15 amino acids. The CDR3 sequence is CASSWPEQGNTEAFF. For the CDR3, the DNA is TGTGCCAGCAGCTGGCCGGAACAGGGGAACACTGAAGCTTTCTTT.

The chain combines TRBV12-3 or TRBV12-4 with TRBJ2-1; TRBD2 aligns across 9 bases. This CDR3 contains 16 residues. Trimming at V came to 5 bases and at J to 1 base, leaving 6 bases not matched to a gene. In DNA form, the CDR3 reads TGTGCCAGCAGTCCACAAACTAGCGGGTCCTACAATGAGCAGTTCTTC. Its translation is CASSPQTSGSYNEQFF.

The chain employs TRBV30 and TRBJ1-1, with no clear D. Germline V gene lookup returns CDR1 GTSNPN and CDR2 SVGIG (reference sequence). CDR3 length equals 15 residues. The V gene lost 0 bases and the J gene lost 8 bases, with 19 bases spanning the gap. CDR3 sequence (DNA): TGTGCCTGGAGTGTAAGGGCCACCGTGACCCTCGAAGCTTTCTTT. This translates into CAWSVRATVTLEAFF.

In its sample, this clonotype was seen a few times. The rearrangement joins TRBV24-1 to TRBJ2-1; either TRBD1 or TRBD2 may fit D (5 bases each). This CDR3 has 15 residues. The germline CDR1 and CDR2 sequences are KGHDR and SFDVKD. The ends were cut back, 3 bases at V and 4 bases at J, with 12 bases in the middle. In DNA form, the CDR3 reads TGTGCCACCAGTGATAGTGGGGACGGTTACAATGAGCAGTTCTTC. It yields the protein CATSDSGDGYNEQFF.

This clonotype is labeled as medium-sized. The V gene is TRBV6-1, the J gene TRBJ1-3; maybe TRBD1 (6 bases). CDR1 and CDR2 (germline): MNHNS, SASEGT. V lost 4 bases and J 7 bases, leaving 8 bases between the germline ends. The CDR3 sequence is 12 residues long. This chain's CDR3 is CASSVQGNTIYF. The CDR3 DNA follows: TGTGCCAGCAGTGTCCAGGGGAACACCATATATTTT.

This clonotype was picked up a small number of times. V gene TRBV27 combines with J gene TRBJ1-1, with D perhaps matching TRBD1 (6 bases). This CDR3 spans 15 amino acids. The V end was cut by 4 bases, the J end by 5 bases, with 17 bases between. Germline V CDR1 and CDR2: MNHEY, SMNVEV (reference sequence). The CDR3: CASSSLQGYTTEAFF. For the CDR3, the DNA is TGTGCCAGCAGTTCCCTACAGGGTTATACGACTGAAGCTTTCTTT.

This clonotype is medium-sized in the sample. The gene calls are TRBV15 and TRBJ2-6, with D perhaps assigned TRBD1 or TRBD2 (5 bases each). CDR1 is LNHNV and CDR2 is YYDKDF in the germline V gene (reference sequence). This CDR3 is built from 16 residues. Trimming cost V 5 bases and J 4 bases, with 15 bases left between them. The CDR3 coding sequence is TGTGCCACCAGCGAGGGCAGGGTTTCAGGGGCCAACGTCCTGACTTTC. Protein: CATSEGRVSGANVLTF.

This clonotype was counted between two and nine times. The chain uses TRBV7-9 and TRBJ2-1; D uncertain. V was trimmed by 5 bases and J by 5 bases, leaving 16 bases between them. The germline V gene has CDR1 SEHNR and CDR2 FQNEAQ (reference sequence). The CDR3 extends over 15 amino acids. CDR3 amino acids: CASSPPGWSNNEQFF. The CDR3 DNA reads as TGTGCCAGCAGCCCCCCAGGATGGAGTAACAATGAGCAGTTCTTC.

There are many counts of this clonotype. CDR3 DNA sequence: TGTGCCAGCAGTTACTCCTATGACGCGGGAGGGCCCGGGCAGTATTTT. Amino acids: CASSYSYDAGGPGQYF. J is TRBJ2-3 and V is TRBV6-5, with 9 bases that match TRBD2. Germline assignment: CDR1 MNHEY and CDR2 SVGAGI. The CDR3 is 16 amino acids. V was pared by 0 bases and J by 11 bases, with 12 bases of the junction left unmatched.

On this clonotype itself: A much larger clone differs by one base, so this may be a read error. The chain joins TRBV6-1 to TRBJ1-5, with 7 bases aligning to TRBD1. Germline V gene lookup returns CDR1 MNHNS and CDR2 SASEGT. This CDR3 region has 15 residues. The CDR3 nucleotides are TGTGCCAGCAGTGTACAGGGGTACGGCAATCAGCCCCGGCATTTT. Translated, it gives CASSVQGYGNQPRHF.

This clonotype was found many times. V gene TRBV5-6 combines with J gene TRBJ1-4; no firm D call. V lost 0 bases and J 8 bases, leaving 14 bases between the germline ends. The germline CDR1 and CDR2 sequences are SGHDT and YYEEEE. The CDR3 contains 15 residues. CDR3 protein: CASSLVTAGSEKLFF. The CDR3 DNA reads as TGTGCCAGCAGCTTGGTGACGGCCGGTAGCGAAAAACTGTTTTTT.

The rearrangement links TRBV7-2 to TRBJ2-3, with 8 bases fitting TRBD2. The trim removed 1 base at V and 1 base at J, leaving 4 bases unmatched. This CDR3 has 16 amino acids. CDR1 and CDR2 from the germline V gene are SGHTA and FQGNSA. CDR3 coding DNA: TGTGCCAGCAGCTTAGTCGGGGGGGTCGGCACAGATACGCAGTATTTT. Translation gives CASSLVGGVGTDTQYF.

Relative to its sample, this clonotype is medium-sized. The rearrangement uses TRBV27 and TRBJ1-6, with D possibly being TRBD1 (5 bases). V gave up 0 bases and J gave up 2 bases, with 8 bases separating them. This CDR3 comprises 16 residues. Germline CDR1 is MNHEY and CDR2 is SMNVEV (reference sequence). CDR3: CASSLSVGAYNSPLHF. CDR3 nucleotides: TGTGCCAGCAGTTTATCCGTGGGGGCCTATAATTCACCCCTCCACTTT.

This clonotype was observed a handful of times. The chain has TRBV5-6 and TRBJ1-6; no clear D gene. V gave up 2 bases and J gave up 7 bases, with 10 bases separating them. CDR3 size: 14 residues. In germline, CDR1 is SGHDT, CDR2 YYEEEE. CDR3 coding DNA: TGTGCCAGCAGCTTACCGGACGTAAATTCACCCCTCCACTTT. This translates into CASSLPDVNSPLHF.

This chain joins TRBV18 and TRBJ2-2, with TRBD1 identical over 8 bases. Losses at the gene ends were 2 bases for V and 1 base for J; bases not matched to a gene: 3. Per the germline V gene, CDR1 is KGHSH and CDR2 is LQKENI. The CDR3 totals 16 residues. Written as DNA, the CDR3 is TGTGCCAGCTCACCAAGGACAGGGAGGAACACCGGGGAGCTGTTTTTT. This sequence encodes CASSPRTGRNTGELFF. Looking up the rest from reference TRBV18 and TRBJ2-2 gives the full variable domain: NAGVMQNPRHLVRRRGQEARLRCSPMKGHSHVYWYRQLPEEGLKFMVYLQKENIIDESGMPKERFSAEFPKEGPSILRIQQVVRGDSAAYFCASSPRTGRNTGELFFGEGSRLTVL.

A single count supports this clonotype. V is TRBV5-1 and J is TRBJ2-3, with 7 bases identical to TRBD1. CDR3 size: 14 residues. V shed 1 base, J shed 4 bases, and the junction held 3 bases outside the gene matches. Germline V gene lookup returns CDR1 SGHRS and CDR2 YFSETQ. CDR3 sequence (DNA): TGCGCCAGCAGCTTGCAACAGGGGTCAGATACGCAGTATTTT. Residues: CASSLQQGSDTQYF.

This clonotype was counted only a few times. This chain uses TRBV19 with TRBJ2-5; a possible D gene is TRBD1 (6 bases). The germline gives CDR1 LNHDA, CDR2 SQIVND (reference sequence). The CDR3 consists of 15 residues. V gave up 1 base and J gave up 2 bases, with 11 bases separating them. In nucleotides, the CDR3 is TGTGCCAGTAGTATAGTAATTGGACAGCAAGAGACCCAGTACTTC. Translation: CASSIVIGQQETQYF.

This clonotype has only a few counts. The V and J genes are TRBV7-2 and TRBJ1-1, with TRBD1 matching over 7 bases. Germline CDR1 SGHTA, CDR2 FQGNSA. The V and J ends lost 3 bases and 0 bases, in that order; junction bases with no gene match: 1. The CDR3 runs to 14 residues. The CDR3 reads CASSLTGLNTEAFF. The DNA of the CDR3 is TGTGCCAGCAGCTTGACAGGGCTGAACACTGAAGCTTTCTTT.